A selection of T cell receptor beta chains follows, all from one sample in a study of human T cells and chemical hapten exposure. One entry per CDR3 protein results from TCRdb running MiXCR on the RACE reads. The repertoire includes more than 300,000 distinct CDR3 sequences, 5.1% of them detected once, and just over 2.5% sits in the top ten. Sequences were derived from whole blood, sampled in connection with sensitization to the hapten diphenylcyclopropenone (DPC). The receptors derive from a woman between 45 and 60 years old with alopecia areata. Some clones in this sample may be carry-over from other donors' samples. Each CDR3 is given with its conserved first and last residue. The D gene is left open where the match is weak. Size is omitted from some rows. Given values are once, few, many or a class for expanded clones.

length	D	size	J	V	CDR3	DNA
14	NA	few	TRBJ2-7	TRBV6-5	CANSYSVGGHEQYF	TGTGCCAACAGTTACTCAGTCGGGGGCCACGAGCAGTACTTC
15	NA	NA	TRBJ1-5	TRBV19	CASSWDEYSNQPQHF	TGTGCCAGTAGTTGGGACGAGTATAGCAATCAGCCCCAGCATTTT
15	TRBD1	many	TRBJ1-2	TRBV12-3/TRBV12-4	CASRVQGARDYGYTF	TGTGCCAGCAGGGTCCAGGGGGCGCGGGACTATGGCTACACCTTC
15	NA	NA	TRBJ1-1	TRBV3-1	CASSQGALRRTEAFF	TGTGCCAGCAGCCAAGGGGCGCTGAGGCGCACTGAAGCTTTCTTT
15	NA	few	TRBJ1-1	TRBV5-1	CASSKDGLLNTEAFF	TGCGCCAGCAGTAAGGACGGCCTTCTGAACACTGAAGCTTTCTTT
15	TRBD2	NA	TRBJ2-7	TRBV19	CASTPVAGGILEQYF	TGTGCCAGTACCCCGGTGGCGGGGGGTATCCTCGAGCAGTACTTC
16	NA	many	TRBJ1-1	TRBV4-3	CASSQEVAARGTEAFF	TGCGCCAGCAGCCAAGAGGTGGCCGCCCGAGGCACTGAAGCTTTCTTT
16	TRBD2	many	TRBJ2-1	TRBV6-5	CASSYHAGGIYNEQFF	TGTGCCAGCAGTTACCACGCGGGAGGTATATACAATGAGCAGTTCTTC
12	NA	many	TRBJ2-7	TRBV10-3	CAISPGSYEQYF	TGTGCCATCAGCCCGGGGTCCTACGAGCAGTACTTC
16	TRBD2	few	TRBJ2-3	TRBV15	CATSRDRSGSADTQYF	TGTGCCACCAGCAGAGATCGTAGCGGGAGTGCAGATACGCAGTATTTT
13	NA	many	TRBJ2-7	TRBV20-1	CSARGTDGYEQYF	TGCAGTGCTAGAGGAACCGACGGATACGAGCAGTACTTC
16	TRBD2	many	TRBJ2-7	TRBV11-2	CASSLVGGGGPYEQYF	TGTGCCAGCAGCTTAGTAGGAGGCGGGGGGCCCTACGAGCAGTACTTC
15	NA	many	TRBJ2-7	TRBV7-6	CASSLAQGPDYEQYF	TGTGCCAGCAGCTTAGCCCAGGGACCAGACTACGAGCAGTACTTC
13	NA	many	TRBJ1-1	TRBV6-5	CASSYQKTTEAFF	TGTGCCAGCAGTTACCAAAAAACCACTGAAGCTTTCTTT
12	NA	many	TRBJ1-1	TRBV2	CASSEQGTEAFF	TGTGCCAGCAGTGAACAGGGAACTGAAGCTTTCTTT
14	TRBD1	NA	TRBJ1-1	TRBV10-3	CAISGGTADTEAFF	TGTGCCATCAGTGGGGGGACAGCCGACACTGAAGCTTTCTTT
12	NA	NA	TRBJ2-7	TRBV20-1	CSARGLVYEQYF	TGCAGTGCTAGAGGCCTCGTCTACGAGCAGTACTTC
16	NA	NA	TRBJ2-5	TRBV4-3	CASSQEPFRAQETQYF	TGCGCCAGCAGCCAAGAACCGTTCAGGGCCCAAGAGACCCAGTACTTC
12	NA	NA	TRBJ1-1	TRBV29-1	CSVESGGTEAFF	TGCAGCGTTGAATCAGGAGGCACTGAAGCTTTCTTT
14	NA	many	TRBJ1-4	TRBV7-9	CASSLPGSSEKLFF	TGTGCCAGCAGCTTACCAGGGTCGAGTGAAAAACTGTTTTTT
16	NA	NA	TRBJ2-3	TRBV15	CATSRDRPLGTDTQYF	TGTGCCACCAGCAGAGATCGACCCCTTGGGACAGATACGCAGTATTTT
16	TRBD2	many	TRBJ2-1	TRBV3-1	CASSQGLAGGLGEQFF	TGTGCCAGCAGCCAAGGGCTAGCGGGGGGGCTGGGTGAGCAGTTCTTC
13	NA	many	TRBJ1-1	TRBV27	CASRTGLNTEAFF	TGTGCCAGCAGGACAGGTTTGAACACTGAAGCTTTCTTT
13	NA	NA	TRBJ2-4	TRBV12-3/TRBV12-4	CASSYRRGHIQYF	TGTGCCAGCAGTTACAGGAGGGGGCACATTCAGTACTTC
15	NA	few	TRBJ1-1	TRBV12-3/TRBV12-4	CASSLIGGLYTEAFF	TGTGCCAGCAGTTTAATAGGGGGACTGTACACTGAAGCTTTCTTT
15	NA	many	TRBJ1-1	TRBV7-9	CASSSVRWARTEAFF	TGTGCCAGCAGCTCAGTCAGATGGGCTCGCACTGAAGCTTTCTTT
13	NA	many	TRBJ1-2	TRBV9	CASSGGQNYGYTF	TGTGCCAGCAGCGGCGGACAGAACTATGGCTACACCTTC
16	NA	few	TRBJ2-2	TRBV9	CASSEGGGLNTGELFF	TGTGCCAGCAGCGAAGGGGGAGGGTTGAACACCGGGGAGCTGTTTTTT
14	NA	NA	TRBJ1-1	TRBV20-1	CSARDLRGSTEAFF	TGCAGTGCTAGAGATCTTCGGGGAAGCACTGAAGCTTTCTTT
18	TRBD1	many	TRBJ2-7	TRBV28	CASRPPGTGTGASYEQYF	TGTGCCAGCAGACCCCCCGGAACCGGGACAGGGGCTTCCTACGAGCAGTACTTC
15	TRBD2	few	TRBJ2-7	TRBV28	CATKTSGRGTYEQYF	TGTGCCACCAAGACTAGCGGGAGGGGGACCTACGAGCAGTACTTC
18	TRBD1	NA	TRBJ2-4	TRBV6-6	CASSYHRGEALAKNIQYF	TGTGCCAGCAGTTACCACAGGGGCGAGGCCCTAGCCAAAAACATTCAGTACTTC
15	NA	NA	TRBJ1-1	TRBV29-1	CSVEGLGARNTEAFF	TGCAGCGTTGAGGGGTTGGGGGCGAGGAACACTGAAGCTTTCTTT
14	TRBD1	few	TRBJ1-6	TRBV28	CASNSHSGQSPLHF	TGTGCCAGCAACTCCCACTCGGGACAGTCACCCCTCCACTTT
15	TRBD1	NA	TRBJ1-1	TRBV18	CASSPGQGRHTEAFF	TGTGCCAGCTCACCTGGACAGGGAAGACATACTGAAGCTTTCTTT
16	TRBD2	few	TRBJ2-3	TRBV7-2	CASSLNSGSIADTQYF	TGTGCCAGCAGCTTAAATAGCGGGAGTATTGCAGATACGCAGTATTTT
15	TRBD1	few	TRBJ1-1	TRBV5-1	CASSNRGRTNTEAFF	TGCGCCAGCAGCAACAGGGGGCGAACCAACACTGAAGCTTTCTTT
11	NA	few	TRBJ2-1	TRBV24-1	CATSDLLQGFF	TGTGCCACCAGTGATTTGCTACAGGGGTTCTTC
15	NA	few	TRBJ2-7	TRBV5-5	CASSLVGVPSYEQYF	TGTGCCAGCAGCTTGGTAGGGGTCCCCTCCTACGAGCAGTACTTC
16	NA	many	TRBJ1-6	TRBV10-2	CASTTLGGGINSPLHF	TGCGCCAGCACCACGCTTGGGGGGGGGATTAATTCACCCCTCCACTTT
12	NA	few	TRBJ1-2	TRBV27	CASRGASYGYTF	TGTGCCAGCAGAGGGGCCAGCTATGGCTACACCTTC
16	NA	NA	TRBJ1-5	TRBV11-2	CASSLDPGSLNQPQHF	TGTGCCAGCAGCTTAGATCCGGGGTCCCTCAATCAGCCCCAGCATTTT
13	NA	NA	TRBJ2-3	TRBV9	CASSAQRADTQYF	TGTGCCAGCAGCGCGCAGCGGGCAGATACGCAGTATTTT
13	TRBD2	few	TRBJ2-7	TRBV20-1	CSATGVVAGEQYF	TGCAGTGCTACAGGCGTAGTAGCGGGCGAGCAGTACTTC
12	NA	many	TRBJ2-1	TRBV12-3/TRBV12-4	CAISRSANEQFF	TGTGCCATCTCTCGTAGCGCCAATGAGCAGTTCTTC
15	TRBD1	many	TRBJ1-6	TRBV9	CASSNRTGYNSPLHF	TGTGCCAGCAGCAACAGGACAGGGTATAATTCACCCCTCCACTTT
14	NA	few	TRBJ1-4	TRBV25-1	CASSETWEGEKLFF	TGTGCCAGCAGTGAAACATGGGAGGGTGAAAAACTGTTTTTT
15	NA	NA	TRBJ1-1	TRBV9	CASSVVGKYNTEAFF	TGTGCCAGCAGCGTAGTGGGGAAATACAACACTGAAGCTTTCTTT
16	NA	few	TRBJ2-3	TRBV21-1	CASNRGQSKIGDTQYF	TGTGCCAGCAACAGGGGGCAGTCCAAGATCGGAGATACGCAGTATTTT
18	TRBD2	many	TRBJ2-3	TRBV6-1	CASSPVAGGSRATDTQYF	TGTGCCAGCAGTCCGGTAGCGGGAGGGTCCCGGGCCACAGATACGCAGTATTTT
14	TRBD2	NA	TRBJ2-1	TRBV13	CASSLASGTNEQFF	TGTGCCAGCAGCTTGGCTAGCGGGACAAATGAGCAGTTCTTC
17	NA	NA	TRBJ1-4	TRBV5-5	CASSSSGILATNEKLFF	TGTGCCAGCAGCTCCTCCGGGATACTTGCAACTAATGAAAAACTGTTTTTT
14	NA	few	TRBJ2-5	TRBV25-1	CASSGYGIQETQYF	TGTGCCAGCAGTGGATACGGGATCCAAGAGACCCAGTACTTC
16	NA	NA	TRBJ2-3	TRBV7-6	CASSGGGARSTDTQYF	TGTGCCAGCAGCGGGGGAGGAGCGCGAAGCACAGATACGCAGTATTTT